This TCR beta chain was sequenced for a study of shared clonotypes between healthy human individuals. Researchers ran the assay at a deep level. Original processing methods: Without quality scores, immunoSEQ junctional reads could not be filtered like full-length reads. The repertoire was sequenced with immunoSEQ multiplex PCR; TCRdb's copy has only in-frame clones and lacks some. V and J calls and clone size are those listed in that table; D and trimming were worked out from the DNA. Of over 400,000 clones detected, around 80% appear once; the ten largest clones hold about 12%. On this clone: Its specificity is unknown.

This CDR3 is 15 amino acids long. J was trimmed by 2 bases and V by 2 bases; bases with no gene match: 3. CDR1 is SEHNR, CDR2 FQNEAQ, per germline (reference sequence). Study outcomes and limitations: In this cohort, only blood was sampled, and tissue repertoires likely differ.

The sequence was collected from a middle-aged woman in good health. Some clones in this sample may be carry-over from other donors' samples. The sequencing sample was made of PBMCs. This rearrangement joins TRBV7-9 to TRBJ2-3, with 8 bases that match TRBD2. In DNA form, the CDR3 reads TGTGCCAGCAGCTTAACGGGAGGGCCCACAGATACGCAGTATTTT. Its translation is CASSLTGGPTDTQYF.